This T cell receptor (beta chain) was found in a study of beta chain bispecific antibodies for T cell cancers. Looking at the study overall: HPB-ALL carried surface TRBV5-5, while Jurkat carried TRBV12-3.

Study findings and constraints: Normal T cells contributed less of the targeted TRBV signal than the leukemia cells did.

The CDR3 totals 15 residues. Trimming took off 5 bases at V and 2 bases at J, with 14 bases between the two ends. Germline values: CDR1 SGHTA, CDR2 FQGTGA. Using its own MiXCR run on the 5' RACE reads, TCRdb lists one record per CDR3 protein. The data contain 7,500 to 9,500 distinct CDR3 sequences, roughly 2.4% of them seen just once; the ten biggest clones take up approximately 70%. This clonotype was counted at least ten times. Its target is not known. Blood mononuclear cells were expanded for around three days using either OKT3 anti-CD3 antibody or CD3/CD28 beads. Control cocultures used anti-CD19 bispecific, which spared Jurkat and HPB-ALL cells. IL-2 (approximately 100 IU/ml) and IL-7 (5 ng/ml) supported the T cell cultures. Some 50,000 normal T cells were cocultured with some 50,000 target cells and bispecific antibody.

The chain recombines TRBV7-3 with TRBJ2-3, with D possibly TRBD2 on 5 matching bases. This TCR was sampled from a human donor in good health. Some clones in this sample may be carry-over from other donors' samples. Sequenced here: T cells from a healthy donor cultured with Jurkat leukemia cells, sampled from a culture containing an anti-CD19 bispecific antibody. The CDR3, as DNA: TGTGCCAGCAGCCCCGGACTGGGCTCCACAGATACGCAGTATTTT. Amino acids: CASSPGLGSTDTQYF.